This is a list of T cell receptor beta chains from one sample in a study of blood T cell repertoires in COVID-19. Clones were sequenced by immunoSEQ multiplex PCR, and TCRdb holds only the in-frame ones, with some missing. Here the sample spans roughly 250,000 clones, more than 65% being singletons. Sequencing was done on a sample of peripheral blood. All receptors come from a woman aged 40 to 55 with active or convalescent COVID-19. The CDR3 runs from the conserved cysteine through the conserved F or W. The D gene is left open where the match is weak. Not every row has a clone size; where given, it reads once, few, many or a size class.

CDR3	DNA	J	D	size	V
CASSPGQGSPYEQYF	TGTGCCAGCTCACCCGGACAGGGGAGCCCCTACGAGCAGTACTTC	TRBJ2-7	TRBD1	.	TRBV18
CASRQTSGGEDEQFF	TGTGCCAGCAGGCAAACTAGCGGGGGCGAGGATGAGCAGTTCTTC	TRBJ2-1	TRBD2	.	TRBV9
CASSYSRVSHQPQHF	TGTGCCAGCAGTTACTCCCGGGTAAGCCATCAGCCCCAGCATTTT	TRBJ1-5	.	.	TRBV6-2/TRBV6-3
CASRRQGGNTEAFF	TGCGCCAGTCGCCGACAGGGCGGGAACACTGAAGCTTTCTTT	TRBJ1-1	TRBD1	few	TRBV4-1
CASSLFGGPPSTDTQYF	TGTGCCAGCAGCCTGTTTGGGGGCCCTCCTAGCACAGATACGCAGTATTTT	TRBJ2-3	.	.	TRBV14
CASSTSGDGTDTQYF	TGTGCCAGCAGCACTAGCGGGGATGGAACAGATACGCAGTATTTT	TRBJ2-3	TRBD2	.	TRBV7-3
CASRKLVSNTEAFF	TGCGCCAGCAGAAAACTGGTGTCGAACACTGAAGCTTTCTTT	TRBJ1-1	.	.	TRBV5-1
CSASRGTEAFF	TGCAGCGCTTCCAGGGGAACTGAAGCTTTCTTT	TRBJ1-1	.	.	TRBV29-1
CASSGTGLGYGYTF	TGTGCCAGCAGTGGGACAGGGCTGGGCTATGGCTACACCTTC	TRBJ1-2	TRBD1	.	TRBV27
CASSYTGTGVYEQYF	TGTGCCAGCAGTTATACCGGGACAGGGGTCTACGAGCAGTACTTC	TRBJ2-7	TRBD1	.	TRBV9
CASITSVYGKETQYF	TGTGCCAGCATCACTAGCGTTTACGGGAAAGAGACCCAGTACTTC	TRBJ2-5	TRBD2	.	TRBV28
CASSEGTGRAF	TGTGCCAGCAGTGAAGGGACAGGACGTGCCTTC	TRBJ1-2	TRBD1	.	TRBV25-1
CASSFWRGGNGEQYF	TGTGCCAGCAGTTTCTGGCGCGGGGGTAACGGAGAGCAGTACTTC	TRBJ2-7	TRBD2	.	TRBV27
CASSLETGGRYGYTF	TGCGCCAGCAGCTTGGAGACAGGGGGCCGCTATGGCTACACCTTC	TRBJ1-2	TRBD1	.	TRBV5-1
CASFPSGVNTEAFF	TGTGCCAGCTTCCCCTCGGGGGTCAACACTGAAGCTTTCTTT	TRBJ1-1	.	.	TRBV18
CASSGTVATNEKLFF	TGTGCCAGCAGCGGGACAGTAGCAACTAATGAAAAACTGTTTTTT	TRBJ1-4	TRBD1	few	TRBV5-4
CASSLRENSPLHF	TGTGCCAGCAGCCTACGGGAAAATTCACCCCTCCACTTT	TRBJ1-6	.	.	TRBV28
CASSLAGGKLFF	TGCGCCAGCAGCTTGGCGGGGGGGAAACTGTTTTTT	TRBJ1-4	.	.	TRBV5-1
CASSEALAGMTQYF	TGTGCCAGCAGTGAAGCACTAGCGGGGATGACGCAGTATTTT	TRBJ2-3	TRBD2	.	TRBV2
CASGRGTASPLHF	TGTGCCAGCGGAAGGGGGACGGCTTCGCCCCTCCACTTT	TRBJ1-6	.	.	TRBV25-1
CASSSHSSGNTIYF	TGTGCCAGTAGTTCTCACAGCTCTGGAAACACCATATATTTT	TRBJ1-3	.	.	TRBV19
CASNIAGEDTQYF	TGTGCCAGCAATATAGCGGGGGAAGATACGCAGTATTTT	TRBJ2-3	TRBD2	.	TRBV28
CASSFRQGERGYTF	TGTGCCAGCAGTTTCCGACAGGGGGAGCGGGGCTACACCTTC	TRBJ1-2	TRBD1	.	TRBV28
CASSPGPGSYGYTF	TGCGCCAGCAGCCCAGGGCCCGGGAGCTATGGCTACACCTTC	TRBJ1-2	.	few	TRBV4-1
CASTRQGRNSPLHF	TGTGCCAGCACCAGACAGGGTCGGAATTCACCCCTCCACTTT	TRBJ1-6	TRBD1	.	TRBV6-5
CASSRIQTNEKLFF	TGTGCCAGCAGCCGCATTCAGACTAATGAAAAACTGTTTTTT	TRBJ1-4	.	.	TRBV14
CASGEQVSGSPLHF	TGTGCCAGCGGAGAACAGGTGTCGGGTTCACCCCTCCACTTT	TRBJ1-6	.	.	TRBV2
CASSIGTSGGADTQYF	TGCGCCAGCAGCATTGGGACTAGCGGGGGGGCAGATACGCAGTATTTT	TRBJ2-3	TRBD2	.	TRBV5-1
CASSLGQGASVNEQFF	TGTGCCAGCAGCCTAGGACAGGGGGCATCTGTTAATGAGCAGTTCTTC	TRBJ2-1	TRBD1	.	TRBV9
CASSSTTSENSPLHF	TGCGCCAGCAGTTCCACGACCAGCGAGAATTCACCCCTCCACTTT	TRBJ1-6	.	.	TRBV5-1
CASLLTSGGLISTDTQYF	TGTGCCAGCCTTCTGACTAGCGGGGGGTTGATTAGCACAGATACGCAGTATTTT	TRBJ2-3	TRBD2	.	TRBV2
CASSMVGDRGNYGYTF	TGTGCCAGCAGCATGGTAGGGGACAGGGGCAACTATGGCTACACCTTC	TRBJ1-2	TRBD1	.	TRBV5-6
CASSQDKGTFIYF	TGCGCCAGCAGCCAAGATAAGGGGACTTTTATATATTTT	TRBJ1-3	.	few	TRBV4-1
CASSLAGGDEQFF	TGTGCCAGCAGTTTAGCAGGGGGCGATGAGCAGTTCTTC	TRBJ2-1	TRBD1	.	TRBV12-3/TRBV12-4
CASRMTGVTAKNIQYF	TGTGCCAGCAGAATGACAGGGGTGACTGCCAAAAACATTCAGTACTTC	TRBJ2-4	TRBD1	.	TRBV28
CASSDGLSSYNSPLHF	TGTGCCAGTAGTGACGGACTGAGCTCCTATAATTCACCCCTCCACTTT	TRBJ1-6	.	.	TRBV6-2/TRBV6-3